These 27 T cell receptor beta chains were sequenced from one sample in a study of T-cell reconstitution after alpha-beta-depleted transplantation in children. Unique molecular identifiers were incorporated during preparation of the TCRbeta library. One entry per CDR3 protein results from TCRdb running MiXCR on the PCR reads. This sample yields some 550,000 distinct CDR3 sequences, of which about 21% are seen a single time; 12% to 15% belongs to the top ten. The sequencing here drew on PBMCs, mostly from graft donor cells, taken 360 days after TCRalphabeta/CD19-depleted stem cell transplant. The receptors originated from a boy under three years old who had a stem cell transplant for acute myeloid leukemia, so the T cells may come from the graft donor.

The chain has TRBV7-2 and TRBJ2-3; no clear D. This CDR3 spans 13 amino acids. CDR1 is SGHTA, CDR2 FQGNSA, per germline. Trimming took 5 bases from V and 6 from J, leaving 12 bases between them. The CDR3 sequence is CASSATTWDTQYF. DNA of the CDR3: TGTGCCAGCAGCGCAACAACGTGGGATACGCAGTATTTT.

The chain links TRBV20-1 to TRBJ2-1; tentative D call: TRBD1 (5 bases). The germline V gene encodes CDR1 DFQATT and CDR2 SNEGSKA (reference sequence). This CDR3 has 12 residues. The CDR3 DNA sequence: TGCAGCGATCAAGACAGTTACAATGAGCAGTTCTTC. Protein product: CSDQDSYNEQFF.

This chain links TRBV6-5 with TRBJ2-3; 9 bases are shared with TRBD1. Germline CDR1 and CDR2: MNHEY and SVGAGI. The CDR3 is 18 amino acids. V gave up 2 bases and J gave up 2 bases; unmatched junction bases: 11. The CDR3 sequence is CASSYERDREENTDTQYF. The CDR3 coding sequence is TGTGCCAGCAGTTACGAGCGGGACAGGGAAGAAAACACAGATACGCAGTATTTT.

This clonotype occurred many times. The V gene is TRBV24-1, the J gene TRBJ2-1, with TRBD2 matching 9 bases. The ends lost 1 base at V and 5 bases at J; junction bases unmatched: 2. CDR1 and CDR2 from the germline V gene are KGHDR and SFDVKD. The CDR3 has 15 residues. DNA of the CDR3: TGTGCCACCAGTGATTTTAGCGGGGGAAACAATGAGCAGTTCTTC. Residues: CATSDFSGGNNEQFF.

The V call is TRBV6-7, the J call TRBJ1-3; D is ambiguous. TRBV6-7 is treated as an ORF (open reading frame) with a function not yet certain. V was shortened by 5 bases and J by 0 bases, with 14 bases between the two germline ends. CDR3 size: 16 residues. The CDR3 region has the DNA TGTGCCAGCAGTCCAAAGACGCCGCGCTCTGGAAACACCATATATTTT. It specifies CASSPKTPRSGNTIYF.

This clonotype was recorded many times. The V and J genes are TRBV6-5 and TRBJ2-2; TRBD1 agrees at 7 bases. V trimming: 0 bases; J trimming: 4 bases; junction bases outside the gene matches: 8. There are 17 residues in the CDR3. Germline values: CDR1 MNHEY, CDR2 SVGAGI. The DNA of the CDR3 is TGTGCCAGCAGTTACTCCTACAGGGGTACGGGCACCGGGGAGCTGTTTTTT. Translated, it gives CASSYSYRGTGTGELFF.

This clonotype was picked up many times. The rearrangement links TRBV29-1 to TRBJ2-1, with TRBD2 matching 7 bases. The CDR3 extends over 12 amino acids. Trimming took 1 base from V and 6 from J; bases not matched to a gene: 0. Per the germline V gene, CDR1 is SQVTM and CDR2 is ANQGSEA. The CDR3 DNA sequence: TGCAGCGTTGAAGGGACTAGCAATGAGCAGTTCTTC. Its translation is CSVEGTSNEQFF.

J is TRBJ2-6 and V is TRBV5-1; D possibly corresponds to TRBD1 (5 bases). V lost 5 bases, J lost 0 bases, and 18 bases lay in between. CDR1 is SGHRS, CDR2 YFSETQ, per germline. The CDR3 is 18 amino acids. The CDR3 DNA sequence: TGCGCCAGCAGTTTAAATGGACATCAAAACTCTGGGGCCAACGTCCTGACTTTC. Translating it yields CASSLNGHQNSGANVLTF.

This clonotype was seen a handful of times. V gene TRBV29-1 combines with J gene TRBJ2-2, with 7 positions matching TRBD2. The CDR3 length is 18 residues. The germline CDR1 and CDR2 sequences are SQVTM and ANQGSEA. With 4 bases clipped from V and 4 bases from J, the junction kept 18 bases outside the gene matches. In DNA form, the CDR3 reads TGCAGCGTTGGGCCCCAGGGCGGGGGTTCTGGCGCCACCGGGGAGCTGTTTTTT. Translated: CSVGPQGGGSGATGELFF.

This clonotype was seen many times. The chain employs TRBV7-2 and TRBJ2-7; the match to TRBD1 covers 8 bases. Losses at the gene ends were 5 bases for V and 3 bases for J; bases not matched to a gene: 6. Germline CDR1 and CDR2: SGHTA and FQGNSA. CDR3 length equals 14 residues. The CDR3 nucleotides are TGTGCCAGCAGCCCTCGGACAGGGAACTACGAGCAGTACGTC. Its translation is CASSPRTGNYEQYV.

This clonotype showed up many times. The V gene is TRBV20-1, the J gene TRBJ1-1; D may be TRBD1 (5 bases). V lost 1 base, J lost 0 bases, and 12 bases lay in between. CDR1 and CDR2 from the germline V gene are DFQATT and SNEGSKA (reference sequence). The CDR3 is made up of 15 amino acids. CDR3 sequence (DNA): TGCAGTGCTAGAGGTTTAGGGGTTGTGAACACTGAAGCTTTCTTT. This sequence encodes CSARGLGVVNTEAFF.

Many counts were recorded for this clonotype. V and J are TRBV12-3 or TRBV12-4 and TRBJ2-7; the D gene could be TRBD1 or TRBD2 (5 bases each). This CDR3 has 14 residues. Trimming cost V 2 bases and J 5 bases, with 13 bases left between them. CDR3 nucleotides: TGTGCCAGCAGTTTAAGGGGACCTCTGGACGAGCAGTACTTC. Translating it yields CASSLRGPLDEQYF.

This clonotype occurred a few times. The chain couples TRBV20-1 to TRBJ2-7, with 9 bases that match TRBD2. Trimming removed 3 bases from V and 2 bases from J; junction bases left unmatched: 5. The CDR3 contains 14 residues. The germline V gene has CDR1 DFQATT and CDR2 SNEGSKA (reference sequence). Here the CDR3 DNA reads TGCAGTGCTAGGGTGGCTAGCGGGACCTACGAGCAGTACTTC. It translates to CSARVASGTYEQYF.

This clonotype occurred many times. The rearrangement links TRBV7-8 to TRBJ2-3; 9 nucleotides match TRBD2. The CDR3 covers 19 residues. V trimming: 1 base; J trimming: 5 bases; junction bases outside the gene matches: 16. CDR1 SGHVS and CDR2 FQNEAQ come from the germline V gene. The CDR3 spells CASSLGERGAPNVRDTQYF. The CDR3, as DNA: TGTGCCAGCAGCTTAGGGGAGCGGGGGGCCCCTAACGTGAGAGATACGCAGTATTTT.

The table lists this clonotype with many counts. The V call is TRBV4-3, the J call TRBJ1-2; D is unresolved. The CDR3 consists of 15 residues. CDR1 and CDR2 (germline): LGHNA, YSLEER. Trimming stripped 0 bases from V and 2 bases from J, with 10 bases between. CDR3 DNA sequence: TGCGCCAGCAGCCAAGATCGTCTAGGAAACTATGGCTACACCTTC. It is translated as CASSQDRLGNYGYTF.

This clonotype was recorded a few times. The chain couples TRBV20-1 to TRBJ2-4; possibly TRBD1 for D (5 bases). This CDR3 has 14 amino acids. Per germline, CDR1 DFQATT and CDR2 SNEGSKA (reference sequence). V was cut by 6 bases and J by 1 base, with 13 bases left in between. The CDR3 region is CSAQGRSAKNIQYF. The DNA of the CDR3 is TGCAGTGCCCAGGGTCGTTCTGCCAAAAACATTCAGTACTTC.

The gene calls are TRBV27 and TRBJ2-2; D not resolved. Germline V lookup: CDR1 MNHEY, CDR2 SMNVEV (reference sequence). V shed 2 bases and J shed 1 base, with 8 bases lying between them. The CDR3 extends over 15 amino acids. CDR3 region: CASSLAAMNTGELFF. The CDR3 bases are TGTGCCAGCAGTTTAGCAGCGATGAACACCGGGGAGCTGTTTTTT.

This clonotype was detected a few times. The CDR3 loop reads CSALSRGANTGELFF. For the CDR3, the DNA is TGCAGTGCCCTATCCCGGGGAGCGAACACCGGGGAGCTGTTTTTT. The chain links TRBV20-1 to TRBJ2-2; weak D call: TRBD2 (5 bases). The length of the CDR3 is 15 residues. Trimming left V 6 bases short and J 0 bases short, with 14 bases between. Germline values: CDR1 DFQATT, CDR2 SNEGSKA (reference sequence).

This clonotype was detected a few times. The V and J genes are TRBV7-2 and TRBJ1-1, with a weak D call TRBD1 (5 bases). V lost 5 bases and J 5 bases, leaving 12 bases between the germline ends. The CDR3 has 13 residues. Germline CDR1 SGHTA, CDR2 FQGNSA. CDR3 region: CASSRDFGTEAFF. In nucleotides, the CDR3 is TGTGCCAGCAGCCGGGACTTCGGGACTGAAGCTTTCTTT.

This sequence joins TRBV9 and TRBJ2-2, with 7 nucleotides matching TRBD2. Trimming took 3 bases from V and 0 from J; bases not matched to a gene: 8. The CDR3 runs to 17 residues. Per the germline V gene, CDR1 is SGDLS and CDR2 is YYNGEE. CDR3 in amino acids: CASSAGGIGANTGELFF. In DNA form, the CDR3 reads TGTGCCAGCAGCGCCGGGGGGATAGGCGCGAACACCGGGGAGCTGTTTTTT.

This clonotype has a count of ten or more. CDR3 DNA sequence: TGTGCCAGCCGGGGAAGAGGGGACACTGAAGCTTTCTTT. Translation: CASRGRGDTEAFF. V is TRBV7-9 and J is TRBJ1-1; weak D call: TRBD1 (5 bases). Per germline, CDR1 SEHNR and CDR2 FQNEAQ (reference sequence). The CDR3 loop spans 13 amino acids. V was trimmed by 8 bases and J by 3 bases, leaving 13 bases between them.

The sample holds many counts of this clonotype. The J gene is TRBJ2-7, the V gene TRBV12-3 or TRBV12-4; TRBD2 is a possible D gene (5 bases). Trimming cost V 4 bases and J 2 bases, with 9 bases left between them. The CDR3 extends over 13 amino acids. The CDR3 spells CASSWTDTYEQYF. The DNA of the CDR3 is TGTGCCAGCAGTTGGACTGACACCTACGAGCAGTACTTC.

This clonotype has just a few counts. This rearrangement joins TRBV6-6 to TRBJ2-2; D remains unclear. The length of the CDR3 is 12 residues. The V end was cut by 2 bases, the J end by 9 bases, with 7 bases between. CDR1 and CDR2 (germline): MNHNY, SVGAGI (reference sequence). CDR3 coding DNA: TGTGCCAGCAGTTACCCCGTACGGGAGCTGTTTTTT. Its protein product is CASSYPVRELFF.

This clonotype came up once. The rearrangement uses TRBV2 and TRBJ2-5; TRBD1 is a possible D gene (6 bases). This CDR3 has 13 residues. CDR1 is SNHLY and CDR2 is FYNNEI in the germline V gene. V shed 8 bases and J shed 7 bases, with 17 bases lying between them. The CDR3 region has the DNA TGTGCCAGCGTGGGCACAGGGATCGTGACCCAGTACTTC. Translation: CASVGTGIVTQYF.

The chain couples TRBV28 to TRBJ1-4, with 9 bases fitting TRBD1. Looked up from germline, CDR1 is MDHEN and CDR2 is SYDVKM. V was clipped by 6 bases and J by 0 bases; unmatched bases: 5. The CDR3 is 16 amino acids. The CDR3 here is CASSGQGTATNEKLFF. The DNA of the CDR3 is TGTGCCAGCAGCGGACAGGGGACAGCAACTAATGAAAAACTGTTTTTT.

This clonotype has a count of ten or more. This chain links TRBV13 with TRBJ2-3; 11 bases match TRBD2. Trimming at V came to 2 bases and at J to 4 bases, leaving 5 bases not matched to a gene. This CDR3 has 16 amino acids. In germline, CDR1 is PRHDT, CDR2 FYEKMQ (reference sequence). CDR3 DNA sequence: TGTGCCAGCAGCTTACCGCTAGCGGGGGGCCCAGATACGCAGTATTTT. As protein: CASSLPLAGGPDTQYF.

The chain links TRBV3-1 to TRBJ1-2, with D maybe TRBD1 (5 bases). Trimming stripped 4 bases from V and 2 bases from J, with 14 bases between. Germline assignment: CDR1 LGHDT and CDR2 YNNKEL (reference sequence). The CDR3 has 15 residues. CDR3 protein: CASSPTPGLNYGYTF. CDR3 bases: TGTGCCAGCAGCCCCACCCCAGGGTTGAACTATGGCTACACCTTC.